What follows describes a single T cell receptor beta chain. Its antigen is not identified. The data were produced by immunoSEQ multiplex PCR, yet TCRdb's version contains in-frame clones alone and is incomplete. This sample has around 140,000 clones; around nine tenths occur once, and the top ten carry 4% to 5.5%. The data were obtained in a study of T cell responses to AZD1222 COVID-19 vaccine. The study's findings and limits: Rises in breadth and depth of Spike-specific TCRs came after two AZD1222 doses. Among spike-specific TCRs, nearly half reportedly target unmutated variant regions. Most donors were white British and more were female, and clonal diversity was possibly underestimated. Sampling captured repertoires only after the peak T cell response.

This receptor was identified in an adult in good health. Source: peripheral blood, taken on day 0 of AZD1222 vaccination.

CDR3 in DNA: TGTGCCAGCACCATTCCGGCTAGCGGTTACGAGCAGTACTTC. Translation: CASTIPASGYEQYF. V is TRBV11-2 and J is TRBJ2-7; 7 nucleotides align to TRBD2. This CDR3 contains 14 residues. J gave up 4 bases and V 7 bases, and 10 bases lay outside the gene matches. Germline values: CDR1 SGHAT, CDR2 FQNNGV.